The 32 T cell receptor beta chains reported below all come from one sample, sequenced in a study of long-term antiretroviral therapy in people with HIV. The run of the v3.0 immunoSEQ assay was at survey level. The repertoire was sequenced with immunoSEQ multiplex PCR; TCRdb's copy has only in-frame clones and lacks some. The sample records about 40,000 clones, 75% to 90% being singletons. This material consisted of unsorted PBMCs, taken 3.1 years after starting antiretroviral therapy. These receptors were collected from a woman between 50 and 59 years old with HIV.

The chain couples TRBV7-6 to TRBJ2-5, with 8 bases aligning to TRBD2. The ends lost 9 bases at V and 2 bases at J; junction bases unmatched: 5. The CDR3 has 13 amino acids. Germline CDR1 is SGHVS and CDR2 is FNYEAQ. The chain's CDR3 is CASVREGQETQYF. Written as DNA, the CDR3 is TGTGCCAGTGTCCGGGAGGGTCAAGAGACCCAGTACTTC.

The chain is built from TRBV6-5 and TRBJ1-4; TRBD1 is a possible D gene (5 bases). V was shortened by 2 bases and J by 8 bases, with 9 bases between the two germline ends. CDR1 and CDR2 (germline): MNHEY, SVGAGI. This CDR3 comprises 13 residues. CDR3 DNA: TGTGCCAGCAGTTACGTCAGGGACGAAAAACTGTTTTTT. Its protein product is CASSYVRDEKLFF.

The chain links TRBV9 to TRBJ2-1, with 7 bases lining up with TRBD2. Losses at the gene ends were 4 bases for V and 2 bases for J; bases not matched to a gene: 6. CDR3 length: 15 residues. Germline V gives CDR1 SGDLS, CDR2 YYNGEE. The CDR3 nucleotides are TGTGCCAGCAGCACCCTCAGCGGGGCCTACAATGAGCAGTTCTTC. Translated: CASSTLSGAYNEQFF.

The chain couples TRBV7-9 to TRBJ1-4; unclear D gene. This CDR3 is 14 amino acids long. Trimming took off 5 bases at V and 2 bases at J, with 9 bases between the two ends. The germline V gene encodes CDR1 SEHNR and CDR2 FQNEAQ (reference sequence). CDR3 region: CASSGPKTNEKLFF. Here the CDR3 DNA reads TGTGCCAGCAGCGGACCGAAGACTAATGAAAAACTGTTTTTT.

This rearrangement joins TRBV19 to TRBJ1-2, with D perhaps matching TRBD1 (5 bases). The germline gives CDR1 LNHDA, CDR2 SQIVND (reference sequence). The CDR3 length is 15 residues. The V end was cut by 4 bases, the J end by 1 base, with 13 bases between. CDR3 loop: CASSKTTVINYGYTF. CDR3 nucleotides: TGTGCCAGTAGTAAAACGACAGTCATTAACTATGGCTACACCTTC.

The J gene is TRBJ2-7, the V gene TRBV23-1; D is possibly TRBD1 (5 bases). TRBV23-1 carries the ORF label, with uncertain function. This CDR3 spans 16 amino acids. The ends were cut back, 7 bases at V and 1 base at J, with 20 bases in the middle. The CDR3 bases are TGCGCCAGCAAGCCCGACAGCCACCGATCGTCCTACGAGCAGTACTTC. Translation gives CASKPDSHRSSYEQYF.

The chain is built from TRBV2 and TRBJ2-7; tentative D call: TRBD1 (5 bases). The CDR3 is 14 amino acids. Germline-derived CDR1 and CDR2 are SNHLY and FYNNEI. The V and J ends lost 3 bases and 2 bases respectively, with 11 bases between them. The CDR3 sequence: CASSDQGPTYEQYF. DNA for the CDR3: TGTGCCAGCAGTGACCAGGGTCCTACCTACGAGCAGTACTTC. The whole variable domain, remainder taken from reference TRBV2 and TRBJ2-7, is EPEVTQTPSHQVTQMGQEVILRCVPISNHLYFYWYRQILGQKVEFLVSFYNNEISEKSEIFDDQFSVERPDGSNFTLKIRSTKLEDSAMYFCASSDQGPTYEQYFGPGTRLTVT.

This sequence joins TRBV6-6 and TRBJ2-1, with 9 bases that match TRBD1. CDR1 is MNHNY, CDR2 SVGAGI, per germline (reference sequence). The junction had 4 bases not matched to a gene; V was cut back by 5 bases and J by 2 bases. This CDR3 comprises 15 residues. The CDR3 reads CASSGQGSAYNEQFF. CDR3 DNA: TGTGCCAGCAGTGGACAGGGGTCCGCCTACAATGAGCAGTTCTTC.

The chain carries TRBV19 and TRBJ2-7, with TRBD2 matching 8 bases. J was trimmed by 5 bases and V by 7 bases; bases with no gene match: 7. The germline gives CDR1 LNHDA, CDR2 SQIVND (reference sequence). The CDR3 extends over 13 amino acids. The CDR3 loop is CASTPTGGNEQYF. The CDR3 nucleotides are TGTGCCAGTACCCCCACGGGGGGGAACGAGCAGTACTTC.

The rearrangement links TRBV18 to TRBJ1-5; TRBD1 matches at 8 bases. Germline assignment: CDR1 KGHSH and CDR2 LQKENI. The V gene end was trimmed by 2 bases and the J gene end by 6 bases; junction bases not matched to a gene: 6. The length of the CDR3 is 15 residues. The CDR3 region has the DNA TGTGCCAGCTCACCATCCCAGGGGGCCTTTCAGCCCCAGCATTTT. It encodes CASSPSQGAFQPQHF.

The chain links TRBV29-1 to TRBJ1-1, with D perhaps TRBD1 (5 bases). The V and J ends lost 4 bases and 5 bases respectively, with 8 bases between them. The CDR3 consists of 11 residues. From germline, CDR1 is SQVTM and CDR2 ANQGSEA. CDR3 nucleotide sequence: TGCAGCGTTGGAGGGGAAACTGAAGCTTTCTTT. Its translation: CSVGGETEAFF.

This clone was seen once. The J gene is TRBJ2-1, the V gene TRBV12-5; no firm D call. This CDR3 contains 11 residues. V was cut by 3 bases and J by 5 bases, with 2 bases left in between. CDR1 LGHNT and CDR2 FRNRAP come from the germline V gene. The CDR3 protein is CASGFDNEQFF. The CDR3 bases are TGTGCTAGTGGTTTTGACAATGAGCAGTTCTTC.

V usage is TRBV5-1 and J usage is TRBJ2-7, with D unresolved. The CDR3 sequence is 11 residues long. Germline CDR1 reads SGHRS; CDR2 reads YFSETQ. Trimming removed 3 bases from V and 1 base from J, with 2 bases in between. The CDR3: CASSSSYEQYF. As DNA, the CDR3 is TGCGCCAGCAGCTCGTCCTACGAGCAGTACTTC.

The rearrangement links TRBV5-1 to TRBJ2-7, with D possibly being TRBD1 (6 bases). The CDR3 has 15 residues. V lost 5 bases to trimming and J lost 5 bases, with 20 bases between them. CDR1 and CDR2 from the germline V gene are SGHRS and YFSETQ. CDR3 protein: CASSLQGLVGDEQYF. For the CDR3, the DNA is TGCGCCAGCAGTTTACAGGGATTAGTGGGCGACGAGCAGTACTTC.

The rearrangement joins TRBV2 to TRBJ1-6; the match to TRBD1 covers 9 bases. V lost 5 bases to trimming and J lost 4 bases; unmatched junction nucleotides: 3. Germline CDR1 and CDR2: SNHLY and FYNNEI. The CDR3 has 15 amino acids. The CDR3 reads CASSPGQGYNSPLHF. The CDR3 DNA reads as TGTGCCAGCAGTCCGGGACAGGGATATAATTCACCCCTCCACTTT.

This chain links TRBV9 with TRBJ2-2; D is possibly TRBD1 or TRBD2 (5 bases each). Trimming cost V 0 bases and J 4 bases, with 10 bases left between them. Germline V lookup: CDR1 SGDLS, CDR2 YYNGEE. This CDR3 has 15 residues. CDR3 sequence: CASSVERGFTGELFF. The CDR3 DNA is TGTGCCAGCAGCGTAGAGAGGGGATTCACCGGGGAGCTGTTTTTT.

For the CDR3, the DNA is TGCGCCAGCAGACTTGGACAGGAAAATTCACCCCTCCACTTT. This codes for CASRLGQENSPLHF. The J gene is TRBJ1-6, the V gene TRBV5-1; 7 bases agree with TRBD1. Per the germline V gene, CDR1 is SGHRS and CDR2 is YFSETQ. The CDR3 consists of 14 residues. The J segment lost 7 bases and the V segment lost 5 bases, leaving 6 bases of the junction unmatched.

The chain is built from TRBV15 and TRBJ2-7; no definite D call. V gave up 3 bases and J gave up 7 bases, with 7 bases separating them. Germline CDR1 LNHNV, CDR2 YYDKDF (reference sequence). The CDR3 has 11 amino acids. The CDR3 DNA is TGTGCCACCAGCAGTGAAAGGGAGCAGTACTTC. Its protein product is CATSSEREQYF. Full variable domain (remainder filled in from reference TRBV15 and TRBJ2-7): DAMVIQNPRYQVTQFGKPVTLSCSQTLNHNVMYWYQQKSSQAPKLLFHYYDKDFNNEADTPDNFQSRRPNTSFCFLDIRSPGLGDTAMYLCATSSEREQYFGPGTRLTVT.

The sample holds a few counts of this clone. V usage is TRBV30 and J usage is TRBJ1-1; possibly TRBD1 for D (6 bases). CDR1 is GTSNPN, CDR2 SVGIG, per germline (reference sequence). The CDR3 extends over 14 amino acids. V was pared by 0 bases and J by 2 bases, with 10 bases between. The CDR3: CAWSVPGHNTEAFF. The DNA for the CDR3 is TGTGCCTGGAGTGTACCGGGACATAACACTGAAGCTTTCTTT. Variable domain in full (rest from reference TRBV30 and TRBJ1-1): SQTIHQWPATLVQPVGSPLSLECTVEGTSNPNLYWYRQAAGRGLQLLFYSVGIGQISSEVPQNLSASRPQDRQFILSSKKLLLSDSGFYLCAWSVPGHNTEAFFGQGTRLTVV.

The J gene is TRBJ2-1, the V gene TRBV4-2, with 11 bases fitting TRBD2. The CDR3 spans 18 residues. CDR1 LGHNA and CDR2 YNFKEQ come from the germline V gene. The junction had 5 bases not matched to a gene; V was cut back by 1 base and J by 0 bases. CDR3 in DNA: TGTGCCAGCAGCCAAGGGCTAGCGGGGGGCAGCTCCTACAATGAGCAGTTCTTC. Its translation: CASSQGLAGGSSYNEQFF.

The chain couples TRBV18 to TRBJ2-1, with a possible D match to TRBD2 (6 bases). Trimming removed 4 bases from V and 6 bases from J, with 16 bases in between. Germline V lookup: CDR1 KGHSH, CDR2 LQKENI. This CDR3 spans 15 amino acids. The CDR3 loop reads CASSLPRGVGNEQFF. The CDR3 DNA is TGTGCCAGCTCACTCCCTCGCGGGGTGGGCAATGAGCAGTTCTTC. The complete variable domain, with remaining parts taken from reference TRBV18 and TRBJ2-1, reads NAGVMQNPRHLVRRRGQEARLRCSPMKGHSHVYWYRQLPEEGLKFMVYLQKENIIDESGMPKERFSAEFPKEGPSILRIQQVVRGDSAAYFCASSLPRGVGNEQFFGPGTRLTVL.

The rearrangement links TRBV4-2 to TRBJ2-1, with 8 bases lining up with TRBD2. The germline V gene has CDR1 LGHNA and CDR2 YNFKEQ. The CDR3 loop spans 15 amino acids. Trimming removed 1 base from V and 8 bases from J; junction bases left unmatched: 7. The CDR3 DNA is TGTGCCAGCAGCCAAGTGTGGCGGGGGGAGGATGAGCAGTTCTTC. This translates into CASSQVWRGEDEQFF.

The V and J genes are TRBV2 and TRBJ2-3, with D uncertain. The CDR3 runs 13 residues. Trimming pared 6 bases from V and 4 bases from J, leaving 11 bases between. CDR1 and CDR2 (germline): SNHLY, FYNNEI. CDR3 sequence reads: CASRTTPADTQYF. The CDR3 DNA reads as TGTGCCAGCAGGACGACTCCAGCAGATACGCAGTATTTT.

The chain links TRBV9 to TRBJ2-2, with unresolved D. Germline lookup yields CDR1 SGDLS and CDR2 YYNGEE. CDR3 length equals 14 residues. Trimming cost V 0 bases and J 7 bases, with 10 bases left between them. The DNA for the CDR3 is TGTGCCAGCAGCGTAGAGGCATCCGGCGGGGAGCTGTTTTTT. Its translation is CASSVEASGGELFF.

The chain employs TRBV27 and TRBJ1-4; a weak D match, TRBD1 (5 bases). CDR1 and CDR2 (germline): MNHEY, SMNVEV (reference sequence). V was cut by 4 bases and J by 1 base, with 13 bases left in between. This CDR3 is built from 16 residues. The CDR3 here is CASSSAKGRTNEKLFF. CDR3 bases: TGTGCCAGCAGTTCAGCGAAGGGGAGAACTAATGAAAAACTGTTTTTT. Drawing the rest from reference TRBV27 and TRBJ1-4, the complete variable domain is EAQVTQNPRYLITVTGKKLTVTCSQNMNHEYMSWYRQDPGLGLRQIYYSMNVEVTDKGDVPEGYKVSRKEKRNFPLILESPSPNQTSLYFCASSSAKGRTNEKLFFGSGTQLSVL.

This chain connects TRBV15 to TRBJ1-1; 8 bases fit TRBD1. Germline values: CDR1 LNHNV, CDR2 YYDKDF (reference sequence). The CDR3 extends over 15 amino acids. V was clipped by 1 base and J by 0 bases; unmatched bases: 1. The CDR3 DNA reads as TGTGCCACCAGCAGAGGGACAGGGATGAACACTGAAGCTTTCTTT. Amino acid sequence: CATSRGTGMNTEAFF.

This sequence joins TRBV9 and TRBJ1-2; no firm D call. Germline V CDR1 and CDR2: SGDLS, YYNGEE. V gave up 4 bases and J gave up 4 bases, with 8 bases separating them. This CDR3 is 12 amino acids long. CDR3 protein: CASSIPAYGYTF. As DNA, the CDR3 is TGTGCCAGCAGCATTCCGGCCTATGGCTACACCTTC.

The chain employs TRBV5-4 and TRBJ2-7, with TRBD1 as a possible D gene (6 bases). Trimming removed 0 bases at V and 1 base at J, with 8 bases between. CDR1 is SGHNT and CDR2 is YYREEE in the germline V gene (reference sequence). This CDR3 contains 14 residues. As DNA, the CDR3 is TGTGCCAGCAGCTTGGGCAGGGGATCCTACGAGCAGTACTTC. It yields the protein CASSLGRGSYEQYF.

The V call is TRBV6-5, the J call TRBJ1-2; 8 bases are a match to TRBD1. This CDR3 region has 13 residues. Germline CDR1 MNHEY, CDR2 SVGAGI. Trimming took 1 base from V and 8 from J; bases not matched to a gene: 3. The CDR3 sequence is CASSYLDREGYTF. CDR3 DNA: TGTGCCAGCAGTTACTTGGACAGGGAAGGCTACACCTTC.

The V and J genes are TRBV5-8 and TRBJ1-5; a weak D match, TRBD1 (5 bases). The CDR3 is 16 amino acids. Germline V gene data show CDR1 as SGHTS and CDR2 as YDEGEE. V was cut by 4 bases and J by 8 bases, with 22 bases left in between. The CDR3 here is CASSRYRWQEQKPQHF. CDR3 DNA: TGTGCCAGCAGCCGCTACAGGTGGCAGGAGCAAAAGCCCCAGCATTTT.

The chain recombines TRBV7-9 with TRBJ1-2; D is uncertain. The germline V gene has CDR1 SEHNR and CDR2 FQNEAQ (reference sequence). V was trimmed by 0 bases and J by 3 bases, leaving 2 bases between them. The CDR3 covers 12 residues. CDR3 residues: CASSLADYGYTF. CDR3 bases: TGTGCCAGCAGCTTAGCAGACTATGGCTACACCTTC.

The chain has TRBV9 and TRBJ1-2; the D gene is possibly TRBD1 (6 bases). Trimming removed 4 bases at V and 3 bases at J, with 13 bases between. Germline V gene lookup returns CDR1 SGDLS and CDR2 YYNGEE. The CDR3 totals 14 residues. The CDR3 sequence is CASSPGGGDYGYTF. The CDR3 nucleotides are TGTGCCAGCAGCCCCGGGGGGGGCGACTATGGCTACACCTTC.